Given below is one T cell receptor beta chain in context. Its antigen remains unidentified. Method: immunoSEQ multiplex PCR; TCRdb's copy keeps in-frame clones and lacks some. The sample holds approximately 65,000 clones; about 92% are singletons and the top ten take around 1%. This sample was taken from a study of OX40 agonist ivuxolimab in advanced cancers. Overall study: Patients were treated with ivuxolimab, an agonistic anti-OX40 (CD134) antibody. Study observations and caveats: More expanded clones were seen, on average, in CD8+ T cells than in CD4+.

Germline CDR1 MNHNY, CDR2 SVGAGI (reference sequence). The length of the CDR3 is 15 residues. V was pared by 2 bases and J by 2 bases, with 12 bases between. This receptor was taken from an adult with an advanced solid tumor such as melanoma, head and neck, liver or kidney cancer. The sequenced sample was CD4+ or CD8+ T cells sorted from blood, obtained in a trial of the OX40 agonist ivuxolimab. The chain employs TRBV6-6 and TRBJ1-1; D unclear. Written as DNA, the CDR3 is TGTGCCAGCAGTTACCCCCCGCAGGCCAACACTGAAGCTTTCTTT. Protein: CASSYPPQANTEAFF.